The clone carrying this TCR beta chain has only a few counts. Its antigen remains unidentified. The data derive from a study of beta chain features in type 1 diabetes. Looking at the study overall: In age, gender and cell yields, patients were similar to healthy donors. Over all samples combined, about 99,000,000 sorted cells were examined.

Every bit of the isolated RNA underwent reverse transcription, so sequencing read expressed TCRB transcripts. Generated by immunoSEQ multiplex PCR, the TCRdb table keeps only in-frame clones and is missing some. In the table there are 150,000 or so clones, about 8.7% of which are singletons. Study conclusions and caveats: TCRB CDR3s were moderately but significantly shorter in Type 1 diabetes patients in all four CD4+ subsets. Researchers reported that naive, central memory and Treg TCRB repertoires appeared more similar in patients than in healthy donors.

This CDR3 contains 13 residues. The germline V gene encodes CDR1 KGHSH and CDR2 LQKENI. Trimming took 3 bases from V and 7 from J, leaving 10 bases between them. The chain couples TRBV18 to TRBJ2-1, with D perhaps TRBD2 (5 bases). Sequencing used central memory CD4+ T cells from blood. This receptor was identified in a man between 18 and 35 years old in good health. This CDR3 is CASSPLALNEQFF. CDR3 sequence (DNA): TGTGCCAGCTCACCCCTAGCTTTGAATGAGCAGTTCTTC. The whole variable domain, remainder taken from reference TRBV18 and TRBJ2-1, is NAGVMQNPRHLVRRRGQEARLRCSPMKGHSHVYWYRQLPEEGLKFMVYLQKENIIDESGMPKERFSAEFPKEGPSILRIQQVVRGDSAAYFCASSPLALNEQFFGPGTRLTVL.